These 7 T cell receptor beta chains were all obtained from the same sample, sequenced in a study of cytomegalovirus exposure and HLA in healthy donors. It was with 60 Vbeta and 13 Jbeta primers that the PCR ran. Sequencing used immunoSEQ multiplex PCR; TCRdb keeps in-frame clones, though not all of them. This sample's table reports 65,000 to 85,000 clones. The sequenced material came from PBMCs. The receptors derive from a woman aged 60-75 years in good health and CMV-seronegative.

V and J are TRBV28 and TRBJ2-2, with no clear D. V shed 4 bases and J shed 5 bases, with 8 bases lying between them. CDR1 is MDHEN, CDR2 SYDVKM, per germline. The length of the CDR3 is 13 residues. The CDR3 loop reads CASSYPETGELFF. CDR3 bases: TGTGCCAGCAGTTATCCCGAGACCGGGGAGCTGTTTTTT. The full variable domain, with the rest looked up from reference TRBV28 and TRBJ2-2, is DVKVTQSSRYLVKRTGEKVFLECVQDMDHENMFWYRQDPGLGLRLIYFSYDVKMKEKGDIPEGYSVSREKKERFSLILESASTNQTSMYLCASSYPETGELFFGEGSRLTVL.

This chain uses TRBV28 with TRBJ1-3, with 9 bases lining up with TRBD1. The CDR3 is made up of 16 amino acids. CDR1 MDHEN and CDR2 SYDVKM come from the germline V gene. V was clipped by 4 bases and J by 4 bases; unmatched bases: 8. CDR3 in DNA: TGTGCCAGCAGTTCCACAGGGGGCACCTTCGGAAACACCATATATTTT. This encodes CASSSTGGTFGNTIYF. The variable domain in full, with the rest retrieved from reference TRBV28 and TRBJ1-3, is DVKVTQSSRYLVKRTGEKVFLECVQDMDHENMFWYRQDPGLGLRLIYFSYDVKMKEKGDIPEGYSVSREKKERFSLILESASTNQTSMYLCASSSTGGTFGNTIYFGEGSWLTVV.

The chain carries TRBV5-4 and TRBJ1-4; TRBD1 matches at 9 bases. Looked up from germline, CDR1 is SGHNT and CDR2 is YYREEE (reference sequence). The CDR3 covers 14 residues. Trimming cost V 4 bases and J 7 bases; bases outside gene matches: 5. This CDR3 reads CASSGQGIAEKLFF. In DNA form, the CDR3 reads TGTGCCAGCAGCGGACAGGGGATCGCTGAAAAACTGTTTTTT.

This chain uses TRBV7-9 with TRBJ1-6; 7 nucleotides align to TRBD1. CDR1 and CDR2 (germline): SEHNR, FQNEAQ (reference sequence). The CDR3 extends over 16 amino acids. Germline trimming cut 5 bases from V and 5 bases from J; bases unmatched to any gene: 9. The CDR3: CASSQRTGLNNSPLHF. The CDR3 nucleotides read TGTGCCAGCAGCCAAAGGACAGGATTAAATAATTCACCCCTCCACTTT.

CDR3 amino acids: CAWNLLSNEQFF. For the CDR3, the DNA is TGTGCCTGGAATTTACTAAGCAATGAGCAGTTCTTC. The rearrangement links TRBV30 to TRBJ2-1; D not resolved. V gave up 4 bases and J gave up 6 bases, with 10 bases separating them. The CDR3 is 12 amino acids. CDR1 GTSNPN and CDR2 SVGIG come from the germline V gene (reference sequence).

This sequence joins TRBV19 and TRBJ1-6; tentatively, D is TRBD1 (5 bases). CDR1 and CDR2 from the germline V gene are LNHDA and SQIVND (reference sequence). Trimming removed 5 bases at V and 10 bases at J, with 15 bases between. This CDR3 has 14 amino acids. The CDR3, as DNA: TGTGCCAGTAGTCTTACCGGGACTAGATCACCCCTCCACTTT. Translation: CASSLTGTRSPLHF.

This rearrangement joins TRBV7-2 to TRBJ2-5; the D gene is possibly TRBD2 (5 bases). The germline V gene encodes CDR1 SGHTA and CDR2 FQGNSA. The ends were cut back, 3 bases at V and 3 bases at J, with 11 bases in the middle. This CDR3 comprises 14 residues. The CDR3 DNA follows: TGTGCCAGCAGCTTCAATGAGGGAGAAGAGACCCAGTACTTC. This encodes CASSFNEGEETQYF. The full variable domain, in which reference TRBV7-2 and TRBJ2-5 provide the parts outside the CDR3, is GAGVSQSPSNKVTEKGKDVELRCDPISGHTALYWYRQSLGQGLEFLIYFQGNSAPDKSGLPSDRFSAERTGGSVSTLTIQRTQQEDSAVYLCASSFNEGEETQYFGPGTRLLVL.